The 7 T cell receptor beta chains given below trace back to one sample, sequenced in a study of shared clonotypes between healthy human individuals. Only in-frame clones appear in the TCRdb table, and some are missing; sequencing was by immunoSEQ multiplex PCR. This table has 450,000 to 500,000 clones, 70% to 80% appearing once. The sample comprised PBMCs. The receptors come from a woman aged 35 to 49 in good health. Some clones in this sample may be carry-over from other donors' samples.

Note on this clone: Possible read error: a much larger clone is one base away. This rearrangement joins TRBV4-1 to TRBJ1-4; D possibly corresponds to TRBD1 (5 bases). The CDR3 is 15 amino acids. The germline gives CDR1 MGHRA, CDR2 YSYEKL. This CDR3 is CASSQEKGRDEKLLF. The DNA of the CDR3 is TGCGCCAGCAGCCAAGAAAAGGGGAGGGATGAAAAACTGCTTTTT.

V and J are TRBV7-3 and TRBJ2-2; TRBD1 matches 7 bases. V shed 5 bases and J 0 bases; nucleotides not matched to a gene: 3. The CDR3 extends over 15 amino acids. The germline gives CDR1 SGHTA, CDR2 FQGTGA. Here the CDR3 DNA reads TGTGCCAGCAGCCGGGACAGTTCGAACACCGGGGAGCTGTTTTTT. Protein sequence: CASSRDSSNTGELFF.

In the case of this clone: One base separates it from a far larger clone, so it is likely a read error. The V call is TRBV7-9, the J call TRBJ2-3, with D unclear. CDR3 size: 11 residues. The germline gives CDR1 SEHNR, CDR2 FQNEAQ (reference sequence). With 5 bases removed from V and 2 bases from J, the gap between germline ends came to 2 bases. The DNA of the CDR3 is TGTGCCAGCAGCAACACAGATACGCAGTATTTT. Protein product: CASSNTDTQYF.

Points on this clone: The conserved phenylalanine or tryptophan is not found at the CDR3 terminus, so this likely reflects a read error. The J gene is TRBJ1-2, the V gene TRBV4-3; D gene ambiguous. Germline V gives CDR1 LGHNA, CDR2 YSLEER. Trimming removed 0 bases at V and 5 bases at J, with 16 bases between. CDR3 size: 16 residues. CDR3 nucleotides: TGCGCCAGCAGCCAAGAACATCGGGTATCGGATTATGGCTACACCCTC. Protein sequence: CASSQEHRVSDYGYTL.

The rearrangement joins TRBV6-6 to TRBJ2-2, with 10 bases identical to TRBD1. The CDR3 totals 16 residues. The V gene's germline CDR1 is MNHNY and CDR2 SVGAGI (reference sequence). With 6 bases clipped from V and 3 bases from J, the junction kept 7 bases outside the gene matches. The CDR3 sequence is CASRHRQGADTGELFF. As DNA, the CDR3 is TGTGCCAGCAGACACAGACAGGGGGCGGACACCGGGGAGCTGTTTTTT.

The table lists this clone with a few counts. The rearrangement uses TRBV4-3 and TRBJ2-1; D gene ambiguous. The CDR3 sequence is 13 residues long. Per the germline V gene, CDR1 is LGHNA and CDR2 is YSLEER. V lost 3 bases and J 9 bases, leaving 12 bases between the germline ends. In nucleotides, the CDR3 is TGCGCCAGCAGCCATCTTCAGTCCACTGAGCAGTTCTTC. It translates to CASSHLQSTEQFF.

The chain has TRBV5-6 and TRBJ2-3; weak D call: TRBD2 (6 bases). This CDR3 spans 16 amino acids. Trimming took 2 bases from V and 4 from J, leaving 17 bases between them. Looked up from germline, CDR1 is SGHDT and CDR2 is YYEEEE. The CDR3 nucleotides read TGTGCCAGCAGCTTCGGACTATTTGGGGCCCCAGATACGCAGTATTTT. Translated, it gives CASSFGLFGAPDTQYF. Drawing the rest from reference TRBV5-6 and TRBJ2-3, the complete variable domain is DAGVTQSPTHLIKTRGQQVTLRCSPKSGHDTVSWYQQALGQGPQFIFQYYEEEERQRGNFPDRFSGHQFPNYSSELNVNALLLGDSALYLCASSFGLFGAPDTQYFGPGTRLTVL.